This TCR beta chain was sequenced for a study of blood T cell repertoires in COVID-19. Source study methods: Reference gene primer amplification in the assay estimated nucleated cell counts. The data were produced by immunoSEQ multiplex PCR, yet TCRdb's version contains in-frame clones alone and is incomplete. The DNA gave D and trimming, while V, J and clone size come from that table. The table lists approximately 350,000 clones, about 90% of them singletons, with under 6.5% in the top ten. The origin of this receptor is a woman aged 50 to 60 with COVID-19, enrolled during active disease. Sequenced material: peripheral blood.

The CDR3 region is CASSQVGRGASMYEQFF. CDR3 in DNA: TGCGCCAGCAGCCAAGTGGGCAGGGGGGCATCAATGTATGAGCAGTTCTTC. The chain has TRBV4-3 and TRBJ2-1; weak D call: TRBD1 (7 bases). CDR3 size: 17 residues. V was cut by 1 base and J by 8 bases, with 21 bases left in between. CDR1 LGHNA and CDR2 YSLEER come from the germline V gene.